Here is one TCR beta chain with its context. TCRbeta library construction was performed incorporating unique molecular identifiers. TCRdb re-analysed the PCR reads in MiXCR, keeping a single row per CDR3 protein. The table has approximately 400,000 distinct CDR3 sequences, about a tenth seen once. These data come from a study of T-cell reconstitution after alpha-beta-depleted transplantation in children. Trimming took off 0 bases at V and 2 bases at J, with 14 bases between the two ends. This CDR3 spans 16 amino acids. CDR1 is DFQATT, CDR2 SNEGSKA, per germline (reference sequence). This clonotype was sampled from a human donor who donated a stem cell graft to a child with acute myeloid leukemia. Here the sequenced sample was PBMCs from the stem cell graft donor, taken from the stem cell graft. V gene TRBV20-1 combines with J gene TRBJ1-5; D is unclear. CDR3 protein: CSARELGHGGNQPQHF. CDR3 nucleotides: TGCAGTGCTAGAGAGTTGGGTCACGGAGGCAATCAGCCCCAGCATTTT.